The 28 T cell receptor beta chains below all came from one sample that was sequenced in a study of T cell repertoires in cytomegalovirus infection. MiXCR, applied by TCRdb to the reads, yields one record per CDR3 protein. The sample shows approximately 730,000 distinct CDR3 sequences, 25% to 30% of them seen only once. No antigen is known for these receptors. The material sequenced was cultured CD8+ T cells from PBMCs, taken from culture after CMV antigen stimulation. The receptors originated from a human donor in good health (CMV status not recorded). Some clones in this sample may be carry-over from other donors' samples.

Here the CDR3 DNA reads TGTGCCAGTAGTATCAGGACGGGTTACAATGAGCAGTTCTTC. As protein: CASSIRTGYNEQFF. This chain connects TRBV19 to TRBJ2-1; D remains unclear. The CDR3 totals 14 residues. V lost 3 bases and J lost 4, with 10 bases in between. Germline V gene sequence: CDR1 LNHDA, CDR2 SQIVND (reference sequence). Looking up the rest from reference TRBV19 and TRBJ2-1 gives the full variable domain: DGGITQSPKYLFRKEGQNVTLSCEQNLNHDAMYWYRQDPGQGLRLIYYSQIVNDFQKGDIAEGYSVSREKKESFPLTVTSAQKNPTAFYLCASSIRTGYNEQFFGPGTRLTVL.

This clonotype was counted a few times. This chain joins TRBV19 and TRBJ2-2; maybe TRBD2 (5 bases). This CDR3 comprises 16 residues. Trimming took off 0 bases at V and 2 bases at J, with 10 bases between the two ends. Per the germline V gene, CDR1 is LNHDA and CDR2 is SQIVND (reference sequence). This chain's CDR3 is CASSIDPGGNTGELFF. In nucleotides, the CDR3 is TGTGCCAGTAGTATAGACCCAGGAGGCAACACCGGGGAGCTGTTTTTT.

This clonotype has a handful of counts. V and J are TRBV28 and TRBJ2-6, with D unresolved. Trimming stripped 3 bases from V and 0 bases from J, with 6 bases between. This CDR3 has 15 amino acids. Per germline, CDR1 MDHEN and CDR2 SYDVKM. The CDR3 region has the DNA TGTGCCAGCAGTTTCAGATTCTCTGGGGCCAACGTCCTGACTTTC. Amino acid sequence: CASSFRFSGANVLTF. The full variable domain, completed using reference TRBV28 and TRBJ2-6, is DVKVTQSSRYLVKRTGEKVFLECVQDMDHENMFWYRQDPGLGLRLIYFSYDVKMKEKGDIPEGYSVSREKKERFSLILESASTNQTSMYLCASSFRFSGANVLTFGAGSRLTVL.

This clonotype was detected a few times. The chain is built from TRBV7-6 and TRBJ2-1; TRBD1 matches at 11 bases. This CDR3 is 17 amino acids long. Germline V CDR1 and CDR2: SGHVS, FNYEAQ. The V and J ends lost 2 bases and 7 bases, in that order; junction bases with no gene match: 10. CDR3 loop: CASSLSGQGALKNEQFF. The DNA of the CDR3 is TGTGCCAGCAGCTTAAGTGGACAGGGGGCGTTAAAAAATGAGCAGTTCTTC.

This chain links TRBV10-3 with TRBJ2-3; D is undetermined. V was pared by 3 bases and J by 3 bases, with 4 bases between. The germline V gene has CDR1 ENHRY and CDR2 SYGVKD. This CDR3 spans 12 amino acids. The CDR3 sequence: CAISDPTDTQYF. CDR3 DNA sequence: TGTGCCATCAGTGATCCAACAGATACGCAGTATTTT.

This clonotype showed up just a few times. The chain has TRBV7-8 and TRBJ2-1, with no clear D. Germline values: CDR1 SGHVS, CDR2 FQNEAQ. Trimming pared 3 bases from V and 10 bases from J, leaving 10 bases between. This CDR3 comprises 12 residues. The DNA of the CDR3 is TGTGCCAGCAGCTTGCCGGGTCAGGAGCAGTTCTTC. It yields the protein CASSLPGQEQFF. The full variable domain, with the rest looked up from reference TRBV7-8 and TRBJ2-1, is GAGVSQSPRYKVAKRGQDVALRCDPISGHVSLFWYQQALGQGPEFLTYFQNEAQLDKSGLPSDRFFAERPEGSVSTLKIQRTQQEDSAVYLCASSLPGQEQFFGPGTRLTVL.

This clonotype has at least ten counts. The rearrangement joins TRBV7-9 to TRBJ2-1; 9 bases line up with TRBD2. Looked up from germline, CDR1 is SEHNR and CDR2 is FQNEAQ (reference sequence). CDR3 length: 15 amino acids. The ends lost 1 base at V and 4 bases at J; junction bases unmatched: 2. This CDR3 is CASSLVSGSYNEQFF. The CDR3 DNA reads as TGTGCCAGCAGCTTAGTTAGCGGGAGTTACAATGAGCAGTTCTTC.

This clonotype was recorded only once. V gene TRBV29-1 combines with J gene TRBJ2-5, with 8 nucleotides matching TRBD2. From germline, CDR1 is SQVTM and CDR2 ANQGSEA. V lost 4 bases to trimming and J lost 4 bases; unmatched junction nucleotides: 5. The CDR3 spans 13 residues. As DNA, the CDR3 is TGCAGCGTTGCCGGTACTAGCGGAGAGACCCAGTACTTC. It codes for CSVAGTSGETQYF.

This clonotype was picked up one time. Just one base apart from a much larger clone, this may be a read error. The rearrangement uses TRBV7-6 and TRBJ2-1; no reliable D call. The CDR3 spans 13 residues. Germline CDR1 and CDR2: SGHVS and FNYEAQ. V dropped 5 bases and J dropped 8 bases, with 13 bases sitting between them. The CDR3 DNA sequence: TGTGCCAGCAGCCGGGTCTTCCTGGATGAGCAGTTCTTC. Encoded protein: CASSRVFLDEQFF. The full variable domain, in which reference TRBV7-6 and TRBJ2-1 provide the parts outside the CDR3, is GAGVSQSPRYKVTKRGQDVALRCDPISGHVSLYWYRQALGQGPEFLTYFNYEAQQDKSGLPNDRFSAERPEGSISTLTIQRTEQRDSAMYRCASSRVFLDEQFFGPGTRLTVL.

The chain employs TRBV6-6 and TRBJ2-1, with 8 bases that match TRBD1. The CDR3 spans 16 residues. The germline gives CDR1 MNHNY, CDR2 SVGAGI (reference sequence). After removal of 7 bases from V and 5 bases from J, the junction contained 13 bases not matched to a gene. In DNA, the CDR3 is TGTGCCAGCACTCTCACCGGACAGGGAACTAACAATGAGCAGTTCTTC. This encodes CASTLTGQGTNNEQFF.

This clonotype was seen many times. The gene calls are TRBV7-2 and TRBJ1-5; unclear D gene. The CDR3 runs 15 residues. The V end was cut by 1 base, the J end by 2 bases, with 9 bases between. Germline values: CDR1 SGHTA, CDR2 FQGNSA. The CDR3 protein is CASSLDDFGNQPQHF. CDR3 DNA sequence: TGTGCCAGCAGCTTAGACGACTTTGGCAATCAGCCCCAGCATTTT.

CDR3 sequence: CASSVGGTQYF. CDR3 nucleotide sequence: TGTGCCAGCAGCGTTGGGGGTACGCAGTATTTT. V and J are TRBV9 and TRBJ2-3, with D possibly being TRBD1 or TRBD2 (5 bases each). The V end lost 2 bases, the J end lost 8 bases, and 6 bases lay between the germline ends. This CDR3 has 11 residues. Germline CDR1 and CDR2: SGDLS and YYNGEE.

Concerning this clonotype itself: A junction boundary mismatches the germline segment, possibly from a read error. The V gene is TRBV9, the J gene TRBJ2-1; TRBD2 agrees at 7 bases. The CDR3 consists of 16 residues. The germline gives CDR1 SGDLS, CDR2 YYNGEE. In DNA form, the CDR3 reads TGTGCCAGCAGCCCCCATAGACTAGCTGCCTACAATGAGCAGATCTTC. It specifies CASSPHRLAAYNEQIF.

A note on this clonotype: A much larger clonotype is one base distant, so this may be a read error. The CDR3 DNA reads TGTGCCAGCAGCTCCCTAGGGGGTAGCACAGATCCGCAGTATTTT. Its translation: CASSSLGGSTDPQYF. This chain joins TRBV7-8 and TRBJ2-3; tentatively, D is TRBD1 (6 bases). Germline V gives CDR1 SGHVS, CDR2 FQNEAQ. The CDR3 covers 15 residues.

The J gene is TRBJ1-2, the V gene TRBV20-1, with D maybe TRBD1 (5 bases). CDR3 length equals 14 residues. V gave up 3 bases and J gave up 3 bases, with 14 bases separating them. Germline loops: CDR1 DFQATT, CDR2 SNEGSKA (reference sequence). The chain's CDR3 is CSARAGTGDYGYTF. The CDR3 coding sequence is TGCAGTGCTAGGGCCGGGACCGGGGACTATGGCTACACCTTC.

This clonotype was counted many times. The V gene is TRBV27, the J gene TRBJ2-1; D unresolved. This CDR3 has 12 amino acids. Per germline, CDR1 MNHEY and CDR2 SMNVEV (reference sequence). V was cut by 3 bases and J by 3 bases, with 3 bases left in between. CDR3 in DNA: TGTGCCAGCAGTTTCGGCTACAATGAGCAGTTCTTC. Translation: CASSFGYNEQFF.

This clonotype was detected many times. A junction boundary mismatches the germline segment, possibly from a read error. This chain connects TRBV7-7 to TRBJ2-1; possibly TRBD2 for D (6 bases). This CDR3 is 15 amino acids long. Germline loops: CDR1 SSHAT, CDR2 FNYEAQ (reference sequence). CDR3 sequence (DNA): TGTGCTAGCAGCTTAGGGCGGGGTGGGTACAATGAGCAGTTCTTC. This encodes CASSLGRGGYNEQFF.

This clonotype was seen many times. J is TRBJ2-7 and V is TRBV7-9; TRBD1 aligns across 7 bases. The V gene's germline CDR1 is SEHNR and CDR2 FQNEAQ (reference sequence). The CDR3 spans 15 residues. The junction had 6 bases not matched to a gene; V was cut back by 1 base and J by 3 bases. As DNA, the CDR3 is TGTGCCAGCAGCTTAGAAGACAGGGTCCACTACGAGCAGTACTTC. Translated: CASSLEDRVHYEQYF. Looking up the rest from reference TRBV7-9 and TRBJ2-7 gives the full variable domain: DTGVSQNPRHKITKRGQNVTFRCDPISEHNRLYWYRQTLGQGPEFLTYFQNEAQLEKSRLLSDRFSAERPKGSFSTLEIQRTEQGDSAMYLCASSLEDRVHYEQYFGPGTRLTVT.

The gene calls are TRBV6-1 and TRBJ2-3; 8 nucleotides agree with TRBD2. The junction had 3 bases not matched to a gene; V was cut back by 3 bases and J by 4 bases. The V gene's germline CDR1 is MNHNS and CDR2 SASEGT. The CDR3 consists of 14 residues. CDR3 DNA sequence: TGTGCCAGCAGTGAGCTAGCGGGCCCAGATACGCAGTATTTT. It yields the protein CASSELAGPDTQYF.

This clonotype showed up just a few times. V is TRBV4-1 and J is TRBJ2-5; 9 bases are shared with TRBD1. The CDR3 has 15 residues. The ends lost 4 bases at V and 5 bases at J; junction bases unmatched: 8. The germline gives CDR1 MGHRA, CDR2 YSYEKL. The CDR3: CASSPNYRGLETQYF. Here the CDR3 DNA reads TGCGCCAGCAGCCCAAACTACAGGGGGCTGGAGACCCAGTACTTC.

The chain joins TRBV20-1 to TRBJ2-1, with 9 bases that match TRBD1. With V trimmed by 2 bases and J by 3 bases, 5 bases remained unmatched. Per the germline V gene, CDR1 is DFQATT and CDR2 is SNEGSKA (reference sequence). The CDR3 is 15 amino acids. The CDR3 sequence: CSARWNRGLYNEQFF. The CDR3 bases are TGCAGTGCTAGATGGAACAGGGGGCTCTACAATGAGCAGTTCTTC.

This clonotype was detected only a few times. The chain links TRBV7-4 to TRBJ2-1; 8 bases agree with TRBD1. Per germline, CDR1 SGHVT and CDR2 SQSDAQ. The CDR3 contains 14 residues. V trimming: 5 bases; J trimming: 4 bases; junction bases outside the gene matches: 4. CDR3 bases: TGTGCCAGCAGCCACAGGGGGGATTACAATGAGCAGTTCTTC. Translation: CASSHRGDYNEQFF. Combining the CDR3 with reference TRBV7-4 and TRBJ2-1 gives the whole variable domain GAGVSQSPRYKVAKRGRDVALRCDSISGHVTLYWYRQTLGQGSEVLTYSQSDAQRDKSGRPSGRFSAERPERSVSTLKIQRTEQGDSAVYLCASSHRGDYNEQFFGPGTRLTVL.

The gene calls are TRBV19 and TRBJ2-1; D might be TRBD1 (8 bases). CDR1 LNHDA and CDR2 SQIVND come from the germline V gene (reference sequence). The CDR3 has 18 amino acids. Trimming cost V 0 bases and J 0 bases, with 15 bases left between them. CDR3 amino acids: CASSIDSSGTGSYNEQFF. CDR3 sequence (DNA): TGTGCCAGTAGTATAGATTCAAGCGGGACAGGCTCCTACAATGAGCAGTTCTTC.

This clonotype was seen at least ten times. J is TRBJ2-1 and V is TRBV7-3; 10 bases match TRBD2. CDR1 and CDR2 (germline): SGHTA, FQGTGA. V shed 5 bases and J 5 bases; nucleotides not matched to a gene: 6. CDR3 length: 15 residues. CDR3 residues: CASSPSGGADNEQFF. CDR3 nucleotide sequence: TGTGCCAGCAGCCCCAGCGGGGGGGCCGACAATGAGCAGTTCTTC.

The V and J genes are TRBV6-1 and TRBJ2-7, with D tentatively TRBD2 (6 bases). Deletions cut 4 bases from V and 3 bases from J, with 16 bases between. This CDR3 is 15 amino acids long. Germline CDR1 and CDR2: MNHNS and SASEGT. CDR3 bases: TGTGCCAGCAGTGTAAGGAGGGCGGGGAACTACGAGCAGTACGTC. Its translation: CASSVRRAGNYEQYV.

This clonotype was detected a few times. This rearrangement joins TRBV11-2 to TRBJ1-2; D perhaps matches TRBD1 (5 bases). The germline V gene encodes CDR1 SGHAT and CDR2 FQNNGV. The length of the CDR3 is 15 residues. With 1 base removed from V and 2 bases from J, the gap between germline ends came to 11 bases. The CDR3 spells CASSLGRGPNYGYTF. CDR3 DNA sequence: TGTGCCAGCAGCTTAGGAAGGGGACCCAACTATGGCTACACCTTC.

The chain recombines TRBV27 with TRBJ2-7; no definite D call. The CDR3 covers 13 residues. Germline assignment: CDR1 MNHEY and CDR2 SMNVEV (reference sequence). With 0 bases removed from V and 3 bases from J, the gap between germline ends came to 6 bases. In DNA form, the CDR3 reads TGTGCCAGCAGTTTATCGATAGGCTACGAGCAGTACGTC. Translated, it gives CASSLSIGYEQYV.

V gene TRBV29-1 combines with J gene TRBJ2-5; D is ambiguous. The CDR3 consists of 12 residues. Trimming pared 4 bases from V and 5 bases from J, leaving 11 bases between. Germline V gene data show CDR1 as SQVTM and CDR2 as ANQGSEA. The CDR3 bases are TGCAGCGTTGTCTGGCTAGGGGAGACCCAGTACTTC. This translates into CSVVWLGETQYF.